The 26 T cell receptor beta chains in this list originate from one sample, sequenced in a study of tumor and adjacent non-tumor tissue in lung cancer. The library came from three nested PCR rounds adapted from ARM-PCR protocols. From the multiplex PCR reads, TCRdb called clonotypes with MiXCR, one entry per CDR3 protein. Of under 140,000 distinct CDR3 sequences in the sample, approximately 87% are singletons; the top ten hold about 22%. RNA was extracted from bulk tissue without any cell sorting. Sequencing was done on a sample of lung tumor tissue. These receptor sequences come from a man in his 70s with non-small cell lung cancer.

This clonotype showed up just once. One junction end disagrees with the germline gene, perhaps due to a read error. The chain links TRBV6-5 to TRBJ2-6; TRBD1 aligns across 7 bases. Germline CDR1 reads MNHEY; CDR2 reads SVGAGI. The CDR3 is 16 residues long. CDR3 amino acids: CVSNRRGGSGVNVLTF. The CDR3 nucleotides read TGTGTCAGCAATAGGAGAGGGGGCTCTGGGGTCAACGTCCTGACTTTC.

This clonotype was counted a few times. This chain connects TRBV2 to TRBJ2-3, with 9 bases identical to TRBD1. The CDR3 totals 15 residues. Germline assignment: CDR1 SNHLY and CDR2 FYNNEI. With 6 bases clipped from V and 1 base from J, the junction kept 5 bases outside the gene matches. CDR3 sequence reads: CASRGGQGGTDTQYF. CDR3 in DNA: TGTGCCAGCAGAGGGGGACAGGGCGGCACAGATACGCAGTATTTT.

In this sample, this clonotype turned up a few times. This clone may be a read error of a much larger clone one base away. The rearrangement uses TRBV11-2 and TRBJ2-2; 13 bases align to TRBD2. This CDR3 is built from 17 residues. With V trimmed by 5 bases and J by 9 bases, 12 bases remained unmatched. The germline V gene has CDR1 SGHAT and CDR2 FQNNGV. The CDR3 nucleotides read TGTGCCAGCAGCCCCAGGACTAGCGGGAGCAGGGCCCGGGAGCTGTTTTTT. Amino acids: CASSPRTSGSRARELFF. The variable domain in full, with the rest retrieved from reference TRBV11-2 and TRBJ2-2, is EAGVAQSPRYKIIEKRQSVAFWCNPISGHATLYWYQQILGQGPKLLIQFQNNGVVDDSQLPKDRFSAERLKGVDSTLKIQPAKLEDSAVYLCASSPRTSGSRARELFFGEGSRLTVL.

V gene TRBV6-6 combines with J gene TRBJ2-7; TRBD2 is a possible D gene (5 bases). Germline values: CDR1 MNHNY, CDR2 SVGAGI (reference sequence). The CDR3 contains 13 residues. The CDR3 here is CPTCYSRGYEQYF. As DNA, the CDR3 is TGTCCCACCTGTTACTCACGGGGCTACGAGCAGTACTTC.

This sequence joins TRBV5-1 and TRBJ1-2; D is ambiguous. Per the germline V gene, CDR1 is SGHRS and CDR2 is YFSETQ. V was clipped by 9 bases and J by 4 bases, with 16 bases between them. This CDR3 has 13 amino acids. CDR3 amino acids: CANNLEQFYGYTF. As DNA, the CDR3 is TGCGCCAACAACTTGGAACAATTCTATGGCTACACCTTC.

This clonotype was recorded only once. In this CDR3 the conserved last residue, phenylalanine or tryptophan, is missing, so a read error is likely. The limits of the CDR3 on the DNA are not certain, so only TCRdb's listed CDR3 is given. The chain carries TRBV5-5 and TRBJ1-5; the table's TRBD1 call for D was not verified on the DNA. The CDR3 extends over 15 residues, inclusive of both ends. CDR1 SGHKS and CDR2 YYEKEE come from the germline V gene (reference sequence). The CDR3 spells CASSLAGTVNQPQDL.

The J gene is TRBJ2-7, the V gene TRBV7-8; D assignment may be TRBD1 or TRBD2 (5 bases each). The CDR3 is made up of 13 amino acids. Trimming left V 5 bases short and J 9 bases short, with 17 bases between. Germline V gene data show CDR1 as SGHVS and CDR2 as FQNEAQ. Here the CDR3 reads CASSHPQGDGQYF. The CDR3 nucleotides are TGTGCCAGCAGCCACCCTCAGGGAGACGGGCAGTACTTC.

About this clonotype itself: This could be a read error, since a much larger clone is one nucleotide away. The genes are TRBV7-8 and TRBJ2-5; the D gene is possibly TRBD2 (5 bases). V lost 7 bases to trimming and J lost 5 bases, with 17 bases between them. Per germline, CDR1 SGHVS and CDR2 FQNEAQ. The CDR3 contains 14 residues. CDR3 bases: TGTGCCAGCAACCTACGGGATGGGGAGGAGACCCAGTACTTC. Translated, it gives CASNLRDGEETQYF.

This clonotype was seen a single time. This may come from a read error, since a much larger clone is one base off. Here the CDR3 DNA reads TGTGCCAGCAGCCCTTGGACAGGGGGCTCGGGAGTGACCCAGTACTTC. It yields the protein CASSPWTGGSGVTQYF. The chain links TRBV11-2 to TRBJ2-5, with 11 bases that match TRBD1. V dropped 5 bases and J dropped 7; count of bases not matched to a gene: 12. The CDR3 is 16 amino acids. Germline V gene sequence: CDR1 SGHAT, CDR2 FQNNGV.

This clonotype came up many times. This rearrangement joins TRBV5-8 to TRBJ2-3, with no clear D. V was trimmed by 3 bases and J by 0 bases, leaving 8 bases between them. The CDR3 is made up of 14 amino acids. CDR1 is SGHTS, CDR2 YDEGEE, per germline. For the CDR3, the DNA is TGTGCCAGCAGCTCCGGACGGAGCACAGATACGCAGTATTTT. Residues: CASSSGRSTDTQYF.

Of note for this clonotype: Germline and junction disagree at one end, which may indicate a read error. This chain uses TRBV13 with TRBJ2-7; perhaps TRBD2 as D (5 bases). The CDR3 totals 13 residues. Germline V CDR1 and CDR2: PRHDT, FYEKMQ (reference sequence). CDR3 residues: CASSSTTEDEQCF. The CDR3 nucleotides are TGTGCCAGCAGCTCAACCACGGAGGACGAGCAGTGCTTT.

This clonotype was seen a single time. The chain is built from TRBV7-8 and TRBJ2-5; D is tentatively TRBD1 or TRBD2 (5 bases each). There are 14 residues in the CDR3. Germline assignment: CDR1 SGHVS and CDR2 FQNEAQ. The CDR3 is CVGSLGSGPETQYF. The CDR3, as DNA: TGTGTCGGCAGCTTAGGATCGGGGCCGGAGACCCAGTACTTC.

The chain has TRBV20-1 and TRBJ2-2; 7 bases match TRBD1. The CDR3 runs 17 residues. Losses at the gene ends were 6 bases for V and 0 bases for J; bases not matched to a gene: 13. Germline lookup yields CDR1 DFQATT and CDR2 SNEGSKA (reference sequence). CDR3 nucleotide sequence: TGCAGTGCCGAGAAGTGGACAGGCGTCGCGAACACCGGGGAGCTGTTTTTT. Encoded protein: CSAEKWTGVANTGELFF.

Worth noting for this clonotype: At one end, the junction sequence differs from germline, possibly due to a read error. The chain couples TRBV4-1 to TRBJ2-5, with D perhaps matching TRBD2 (5 bases). This CDR3 comprises 15 residues. Germline assignment: CDR1 MGHRA and CDR2 YSYEKL. This CDR3 is CASSQGLGCLWTQYF. The CDR3 DNA reads TGCGCCAGTAGCCAAGGACTCGGATGCTTGTGGACCCAGTACTTC.

Regarding this clonotype: A junction boundary mismatches the germline segment, possibly from a read error. This chain uses TRBV6-2 or TRBV6-3 with TRBJ2-6, with 7 bases aligning to TRBD2. Per the germline V gene, CDR1 is MNHEY and CDR2 is SVGEGT. The CDR3 is 16 residues long. CDR3 sequence (DNA): TGTGCCACCGGCCTAGCGGTACCAGCTGGAGCCAACGTCCTGACTTTC. Translated: CATGLAVPAGANVLTF.

Of note for this clonotype: This CDR3 is missing its conserved last phenylalanine or tryptophan, likely due to a read error. The chain employs TRBV10-2 and TRBJ1-5; D remains ambiguous. Germline assignment: CDR1 WSHSY and CDR2 SAAADI. CDR3 size: 12 residues. CDR3 residues: CASSEANQSQHV. DNA for the CDR3: TGTGCCAGCAGTGAGGCGAATCAGTCCCAGCATGTT.

Comment on this clonotype: As the CDR3 is not closed by the conserved phenylalanine or tryptophan, this likely results from a read error. The limits of the CDR3 on the DNA are not certain, so only TCRdb's listed CDR3 is given. The chain combines TRBV10-2 with TRBJ2-7; the D call TRBD2 from the table was never checked on the DNA. The germline V gene encodes CDR1 WSHSY and CDR2 SAAADI. The CDR3 adds up to 12 amino acids, both ends counted. CDR3 sequence: CASMTGLAEQYL.

A remark on this clonotype: The junction and the germline gene differ at one end; a read error may be behind it. The V gene is TRBV7-2, the J gene TRBJ2-3; unclear D gene. Germline V gene data show CDR1 as SGHTA and CDR2 as FQGNSA. The CDR3 runs 16 residues. The CDR3 coding sequence is TGTGTCAGCAGCTCAGGCCTACATCCTAGCACAGATACGCAGTATTTT. Translation gives CVSSSGLHPSTDTQYF.

The chain couples TRBV12-3 or TRBV12-4 to TRBJ1-6, with 10 bases fitting TRBD1. The CDR3 sequence is 16 residues long. V shed 8 bases, J shed 6 bases, and the junction held 10 bases outside the gene matches. CDR3 in amino acids: CASASGTGDCNSPLHF. CDR3 nucleotides: TGTGCCAGCGCCTCCGGGACAGGGGACTGTAATTCACCCCTCCACTTT.

For this clonotype: One base away lies a much larger clone, so this may be a sequencing read error. This rearrangement joins TRBV28 to TRBJ1-5, with unresolved D. The V gene lost 7 bases and the J gene lost 4 bases, with 11 bases spanning the gap. The CDR3 is 13 amino acids. Germline assignment: CDR1 MDHEN and CDR2 SYDVKM. The CDR3 region is CASNLYGNQPQHF. DNA of the CDR3: TGTGCCAGCAATTTGTACGGGAATCAGCCCCAGCATTTT. Full variable domain (rest looked up from reference TRBV28 and TRBJ1-5): DVKVTQSSRYLVKRTGEKVFLECVQDMDHENMFWYRQDPGLGLRLIYFSYDVKMKEKGDIPEGYSVSREKKERFSLILESASTNQTSMYLCASNLYGNQPQHFGDGTRLSIL.

In this sample, this clonotype turned up many times. CDR3 coding DNA: TGTGCCAGCAGCCAAAGGACTAGCTTGGCTGAGCAGTTCTTC. As protein: CASSQRTSLAEQFF. This chain joins TRBV7-8 and TRBJ2-1, with 8 bases matching TRBD2. This CDR3 is 14 amino acids long. J was trimmed by 9 bases and V by 5 bases; bases with no gene match: 9. Germline lookup yields CDR1 SGHVS and CDR2 FQNEAQ.

A remark on this clonotype: The junction differs from germline at one of its ends, possibly a read error. V is TRBV14 and J is TRBJ2-2; tentatively, D is TRBD2 (7 bases). The CDR3 length is 15 residues. Per the germline V gene, CDR1 is SGHDN and CDR2 is FVKESK. For the CDR3, the DNA is TGTGCCTGCAGCCAAGACGGGGGGCACCCCGGGGAGTTGTTTTTT. It yields the protein CACSQDGGHPGELFF.

Note on this clonotype: Compared with germline, one end of the junction differs, possibly owing to a read error. The CDR3 protein is CASSLNPLAKNIQCF. The CDR3 DNA sequence: TGTGCCAGCAGTTTAAATCCTCTAGCCAAAAACATTCAGTGCTTC. V and J are TRBV28 and TRBJ2-4; possible D gene TRBD2, 5 bases. CDR3 size: 15 residues. In germline, CDR1 is MDHEN, CDR2 SYDVKM.

The sample holds one count of this clonotype. This chain joins TRBV10-3 and TRBJ2-1; TRBD1 matches at 9 bases. CDR3 length: 14 amino acids. Germline V gene lookup returns CDR1 ENHRY and CDR2 SYGVKD. Trimming removed 9 bases from V and 12 bases from J; junction bases left unmatched: 15. In DNA, the CDR3 is TGTGCCATTACTTCGGGACAGGGAGTACATGCGCAGTTCTTC. This sequence encodes CAITSGQGVHAQFF.

The chain couples TRBV6-5 to TRBJ1-2; D might be TRBD1 (6 bases). Germline CDR1 and CDR2: MNHEY and SVGAGI. The CDR3 has 14 amino acids. V was cut by 0 bases and J by 8 bases, with 13 bases left in between. In nucleotides, the CDR3 is TGTGCCAGCAGTTACTCCATAACAGGGATAGGCTACACCTTC. It translates to CASSYSITGIGYTF.

In regard to this clonotype: One junction end does not reproduce the germline sequence, and a read error may be involved. The rearrangement links TRBV12-3 or TRBV12-4 to TRBJ2-7; no definite D call. The CDR3 totals 14 residues. In DNA form, the CDR3 reads TGTGCCATCAGTTTATGGGATAGGGTCTACGAGCAGTACTTC. This encodes CAISLWDRVYEQYF.